These T cell receptor beta chains were read from a single sample in a study of T cells expressing NK-cell markers. TCRdb reprocessed the 5' RACE reads and stores each CDR3 protein as one record, lacking DNA. Seen in this sample are just under 150,000 distinct CDR3 sequences; the ten most common clones hold roughly an eighth. The sample consisted of blood T cells: a sorted CD56 or NKG2C T cell subset, CD4+ or CD8+ T cells, or bulk PBMC T cells (not recorded which). These receptors were collected from a man between 18 and 35 years old in good health. Both conserved end residues are part of each CDR3.

j_gene	v_gene	CDR3aa
TRBJ2-7	TRBV20-1	CSARGQETWEQYF
TRBJ2-1	TRBV5-4	CASSFEAESSYNEQFF
TRBJ2-3	TRBV7-9	CASRGTGYTDTQYF
TRBJ2-2	TRBV20-1	CSAWNTGELFF
TRBJ2-1	TRBV29-1	CSDLTPSSYNEQFF
TRBJ1-2	TRBV6-5	CASSYSLNYGYTF
TRBJ2-1	TRBV19	CASRASFSYNEQFF
TRBJ2-1	TRBV12-3/TRBV12-4	CASSYEYPAEQFF
TRBJ2-7	TRBV29-1	CSARLAGRLEQYF
TRBJ1-2	TRBV9	CASSVVGEGYTF
TRBJ2-1	TRBV9	CASSETGTGDNEQFF
TRBJ2-7	TRBV28	CASSLIRRGYAYEQYF
TRBJ2-1	TRBV4-3	CASSQGAGSAYNEQFF
TRBJ2-2	TRBV20-1	CRARGLAGELFF
TRBJ1-6	TRBV6-5	CASSYSVKEFHNSPLHF
TRBJ2-2	TRBV6-5	CASSYSRLAGSNTGELFF
TRBJ2-3	TRBV20-1	CSARLQGAMPKDFTDTQYF
TRBJ1-1	TRBV19	CASSLSFEAFF
TRBJ2-5	TRBV15	CATSREGGRAETQYF
TRBJ2-1	TRBV27	CASSFLLAGGPNEQFF
TRBJ2-3	TRBV6-1	CAARGGTSSTDTQYF
TRBJ2-1	TRBV11-2	CASSLMGLAGYNEQFF
TRBJ2-5	TRBV11-2	CASSLQGWRETQYF
TRBJ2-1	TRBV4-3	CASSQGHSSRRKNNEQFF
TRBJ2-1	TRBV19	CASSIGLPYNELFF
TRBJ2-2	TRBV15	CATSRGLAGGTGELFF